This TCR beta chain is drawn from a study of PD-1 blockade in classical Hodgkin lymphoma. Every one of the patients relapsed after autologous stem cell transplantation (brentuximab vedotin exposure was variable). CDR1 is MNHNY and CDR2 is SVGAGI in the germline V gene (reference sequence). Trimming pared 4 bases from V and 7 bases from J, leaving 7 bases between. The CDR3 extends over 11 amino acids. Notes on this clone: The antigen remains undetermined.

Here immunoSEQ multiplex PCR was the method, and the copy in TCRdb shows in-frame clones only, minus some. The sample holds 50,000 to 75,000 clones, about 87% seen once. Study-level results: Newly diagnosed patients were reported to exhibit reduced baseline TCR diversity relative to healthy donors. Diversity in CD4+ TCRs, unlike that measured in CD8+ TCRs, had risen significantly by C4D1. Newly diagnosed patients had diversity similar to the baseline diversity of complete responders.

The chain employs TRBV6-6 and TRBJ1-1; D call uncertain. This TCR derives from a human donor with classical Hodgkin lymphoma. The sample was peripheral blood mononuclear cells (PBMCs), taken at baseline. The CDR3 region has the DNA TGTGCCAGCAGTTGGGGTTTTGAAGCTTTCTTT. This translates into CASSWGFEAFF.